These T cell receptor beta chains were read from a single sample in a study of technical replicates of blood from a few donors. TCRdb keeps only in-frame clones here, not all; method: immunoSEQ multiplex PCR. The sample lists tens of thousands of clones; approximately 95% were seen once. The material sequenced was T cells isolated from PBMCs. The source of these receptors is a human donor in good health. CDR3s include the opening cysteine and the closing phenylalanine or tryptophan. The order of the fields is J gene, V gene, D gene, clone size, CDR3 DNA, CDR3 protein. The D gene is left open where the match is weak. Rows give clone size only sometimes, using once, few, many, or a class for an expanded clone.

J: TRBJ2-1
V: TRBV6-1
D: TRBD2
size: -
DNA: TGTGCCAGCAGGGAAAAAATACTAGCGGGATTCTCCTACAATGAGCAGTTCTTC
CDR3: CASREKILAGFSYNEQFF

J: TRBJ2-2
V: TRBV14
D: TRBD2
size: -
DNA: TGTGCCAGCAGCGAGCGGGGGGGCGCCGGGGAGCTGTTTTTT
CDR3: CASSERGGAGELFF

J: TRBJ2-3
V: TRBV11-2
D: TRBD1
size: -
DNA: TGTGCCAGCAGCTTTGGGACAGGAAGCACAGATACGCAGTATTTT
CDR3: CASSFGTGSTDTQYF

J: TRBJ1-1
V: TRBV5-1
D: -
size: -
DNA: TGCGCCAGCAGCTCCGGGGACTTTTATGGGGGTGACAATGAAGCTTTCTTT
CDR3: CASSSGDFYGGDNEAFF

J: TRBJ1-2
V: TRBV4-1
D: -
size: -
DNA: TGCGCCAGCAGCCAAGATATCGGACAGTTGAGGGGGTATGGCTACACCTTC
CDR3: CASSQDIGQLRGYGYTF

J: TRBJ2-3
V: TRBV19
D: -
size: -
DNA: TGTGCCAGTAGTATAAATCAGGGGCGGAGGGATACGCAGTATTTT
CDR3: CASSINQGRRDTQYF

J: TRBJ2-5
V: TRBV5-4
D: TRBD2
size: -
DNA: TGTGCCAGCAGCTTGCAGGGAGGGCCGGGGGAGACCCAGTACTTC
CDR3: CASSLQGGPGETQYF

J: TRBJ2-7
V: TRBV30
D: -
size: -
DNA: TGTGCCTGGAGTGTACAGGCGATAATATACGAGCAGTACTTC
CDR3: CAWSVQAIIYEQYF

J: TRBJ2-7
V: TRBV5-1
D: -
size: -
DNA: TGCGCCAGCAGCTTGCTACAGGGTCCCTACGAGCAGTACTTC
CDR3: CASSLLQGPYEQYF

J: TRBJ1-5
V: TRBV19
D: -
size: -
DNA: TGTGCCAGTAGCGCGACGGGTTCCTTCAATCAGCCCCAGCATTTT
CDR3: CASSATGSFNQPQHF

J: TRBJ1-2
V: TRBV30
D: -
size: -
DNA: TGTGCCTGGAGTAGGGGTCCAGGTCGCCTAGGCTCGTGGGGCTACACCTTC
CDR3: CAWSRGPGRLGSWGYTF

J: TRBJ1-5
V: TRBV7-9
D: -
size: -
DNA: TGTGCCAGCAGCAGTACGGGGCCCCAGCATTTT
CDR3: CASSSTGPQHF

J: TRBJ1-5
V: TRBV19
D: -
size: once
DNA: TGTGCCAGTAGTTTCGAGACTGCAAGGGGGTTTGGTCAGCCCCAGCATTTT
CDR3: CASSFETARGFGQPQHF

J: TRBJ1-2
V: TRBV6-5
D: TRBD1
size: -
DNA: TGTGCCAGCACCCCGAAGGACAGGGTCTATGGCTACACCTTC
CDR3: CASTPKDRVYGYTF

J: TRBJ2-5
V: TRBV7-7
D: -
size: -
DNA: TGTGCTAGCAGCTTAGAGTTGACACCTCACCAAGAGACCCAGTACTTC
CDR3: CASSLELTPHQETQYF

J: TRBJ1-2
V: TRBV12-5
D: -
size: -
DNA: TGTGCTAGTGTCGCGGCAGGGAAGAGTTGGGGCTACACCTTC
CDR3: CASVAAGKSWGYTF

J: TRBJ1-3
V: TRBV6-5
D: -
size: -
DNA: TGTGCCAGCAGTCCGGGTCAGTCTGGAAACACCATATATTTT
CDR3: CASSPGQSGNTIYF

J: TRBJ2-2
V: TRBV5-1
D: -
size: -
DNA: TGCGCCAGCAGCTTGGTCGGTATCCCCGCGAACACCGGGGAGCTGTTTTTT
CDR3: CASSLVGIPANTGELFF

J: TRBJ1-1
V: TRBV10-3
D: TRBD1
size: -
DNA: TGTGCCATCAGCGCGGACAGGGTGGGAGCTTTCTTT
CDR3: CAISADRVGAFF

J: TRBJ2-1
V: TRBV19
D: -
size: -
DNA: TGTGCCAGTAGTATCACGCTCGGGACTTTCAATGAGCAGTTCTTC
CDR3: CASSITLGTFNEQFF

J: TRBJ2-7
V: TRBV27
D: -
size: -
DNA: TGTGCCAGCAGTCCTCCCCTGGCGGGGGAGCAGTACTTC
CDR3: CASSPPLAGEQYF

J: TRBJ2-7
V: TRBV6-5
D: TRBD1
size: -
DNA: TGTGCCAGCAGTTACTCCTCGGGACAGGTCTCCTACGAGCAGTACTTC
CDR3: CASSYSSGQVSYEQYF

J: TRBJ1-5
V: TRBV21-1
D: -
size: once
DNA: TGTGCCAGCAGCAAAGGGCTTGCCAGGGGATTCGATCAGCCCCAGCATTTT
CDR3: CASSKGLARGFDQPQHF

J: TRBJ1-1
V: TRBV25-1
D: -
size: -
DNA: TGTGCCAGCAGTGAATATGTCACCGGGGGGAACACTGAAGCTTTCTTT
CDR3: CASSEYVTGGNTEAFF

J: TRBJ2-5
V: TRBV5-4
D: TRBD2
size: -
DNA: TGTGCCAGCAGCTTGGATGGTTTAGCGGGAGCCGAAGAGACCCAGTACTTC
CDR3: CASSLDGLAGAEETQYF

J: TRBJ2-2
V: TRBV2
D: TRBD2
size: -
DNA: TGTGCCAGTTCCCTCGGGACTAGCGGGGCCGGGGAGCTGTTTTTT
CDR3: CASSLGTSGAGELFF

J: TRBJ2-7
V: TRBV7-9
D: -
size: -
DNA: TGTGCCAGCAGCTTAGTAGAGGGATACGAGCAGTACTTC
CDR3: CASSLVEGYEQYF

J: TRBJ1-6
V: TRBV30
D: -
size: -
DNA: TGTGCCTGGAGTGTACAGGGTTCACCCCTCCACTTT
CDR3: CAWSVQGSPLHF

J: TRBJ2-7
V: TRBV29-1
D: TRBD1
size: -
DNA: TGCAGCTATCGTACTGGACAGGGGTCTGGCGAGCAGTACTTC
CDR3: CSYRTGQGSGEQYF

J: TRBJ2-7
V: TRBV14
D: -
size: -
DNA: -
CDR3: CASSHFGSGTSGTLPSYEQYF

J: TRBJ2-3
V: TRBV5-1
D: TRBD1
size: -
DNA: TGCGCCAGCAGCTCGGGACAGGGGAGCACAGATACGCAGTATTTT
CDR3: CASSSGQGSTDTQYF

J: TRBJ1-1
V: TRBV18
D: -
size: -
DNA: TGTGCCAGCTCACCGGGACAGAACACTGAAGCTTTCTTT
CDR3: CASSPGQNTEAFF

J: TRBJ1-5
V: TRBV29-1
D: TRBD1
size: -
DNA: TGCAGCGTTGAAGTCCGGACAGGGAAGCTTAATCAGCCCCAGCATTTT
CDR3: CSVEVRTGKLNQPQHF

J: TRBJ2-1
V: TRBV29-1
D: -
size: -
DNA: TGCAGCGTTGAATCTGGGCCCAGCTCCTACAATGAGCAGTTCTTC
CDR3: CSVESGPSSYNEQFF

J: TRBJ2-3
V: TRBV5-1
D: -
size: once
DNA: TGCGCCAGCAGTTTCCCGGGGGGCTGGGCGGATACGCAGTATTTT
CDR3: CASSFPGGWADTQYF

J: TRBJ2-1
V: TRBV19
D: TRBD1
size: -
DNA: TGTGCCAGCAGGATAACAGGGGGCTCCTACAATGAGCAGTTCTTC
CDR3: CASRITGGSYNEQFF

J: TRBJ2-1
V: TRBV27
D: TRBD2
size: -
DNA: TGTGCCAGCAGCCTCCTAACTAGCGGGAGGTCGGATGAGCAGTTCTTC
CDR3: CASSLLTSGRSDEQFF

J: TRBJ1-5
V: TRBV30
D: TRBD1
size: -
DNA: TGTGCCTGGAGTAGTGGACAGGGCGCTGAGCAGCCCCAGCATTTT
CDR3: CAWSSGQGAEQPQHF

J: TRBJ2-7
V: TRBV6-1
D: -
size: -
DNA: TGTGCCAGCAGTGACCCCTGGGCAGGGGCCGACTACGAGCAGTACTTC
CDR3: CASSDPWAGADYEQYF

J: TRBJ2-7
V: TRBV4-2
D: TRBD2
size: -
DNA: TGTGCCAGCAGCCAGACCGGGACTAGTGACGACGAGCAGTACTTC
CDR3: CASSQTGTSDDEQYF

J: TRBJ1-2
V: TRBV5-6
D: TRBD1
size: -
DNA: TGTGCCAGCAGCTTGGCCGGGACAGACTATGGCTACACCTTC
CDR3: CASSLAGTDYGYTF

J: TRBJ2-4
V: TRBV6-1
D: TRBD1
size: -
DNA: TGTGCCAGCAGTGAGCGGGACAGGGAGGCCAAAAACATTCAGTACTTC
CDR3: CASSERDREAKNIQYF

J: TRBJ1-5
V: TRBV4-2
D: -
size: -
DNA: TGTGCCAGCAGCCATTCCACAGATCAGCCCCAGCATTTT
CDR3: CASSHSTDQPQHF

J: TRBJ2-7
V: TRBV27
D: TRBD1
size: -
DNA: TGTGCCAGCAGTGCCCTGGTGGACAGGGGGTCCTTGCGCTCCTACGAGCAGTACTTC
CDR3: CASSALVDRGSLRSYEQYF

J: TRBJ2-5
V: TRBV29-1
D: TRBD2
size: -
DNA: TGCAGCGTGACTAGCGGGAGTTCGCGAGAGACCCAGTACTTC
CDR3: CSVTSGSSRETQYF

J: TRBJ2-7
V: TRBV5-1
D: -
size: -
DNA: TGCGCCAGCAGCTTGGATCCAGGGAAATCCTACGAGCAGTACTTC
CDR3: CASSLDPGKSYEQYF

J: TRBJ1-5
V: TRBV29-1
D: -
size: -
DNA: TGCAGCGTTGTGGGGGGAATAGGGCAGCCCCAGCATTTT
CDR3: CSVVGGIGQPQHF

J: TRBJ2-1
V: TRBV5-4
D: TRBD2
size: -
DNA: TGTGCCAGCAGCATACCTAGCGGGGGGGTGGATGAGCAGTTCTTC
CDR3: CASSIPSGGVDEQFF

J: TRBJ1-5
V: TRBV2
D: -
size: -
DNA: TGTGCCAGCAGCCCGGGTCTCCGTTATCAGCCCCAGCATTTT
CDR3: CASSPGLRYQPQHF

J: TRBJ2-5
V: TRBV7-9
D: -
size: -
DNA: TGTGCCAGCAGCTTAATGGCGGGGGCTGTAGAGACCCAGTACTTC
CDR3: CASSLMAGAVETQYF

J: TRBJ2-7
V: TRBV5-1
D: TRBD1
size: -
DNA: TGCGCCAGCAGCAGGGACAGGGGCTACGAGCAGTACTTC
CDR3: CASSRDRGYEQYF

J: TRBJ2-7
V: TRBV4-1
D: TRBD1
size: -
DNA: TGCGCCAGCAGCCTTTCAACAGGGGGCTTTTCCTACGAGCAGTACTTC
CDR3: CASSLSTGGFSYEQYF

J: TRBJ2-1
V: TRBV5-1
D: TRBD2
size: -
DNA: TGCGCCAGCAGGGGGACTAGCGCGAGCTCCTACAATGAGCAGTTCTTC
CDR3: CASRGTSASSYNEQFF

J: TRBJ1-1
V: TRBV15
D: -
size: -
DNA: TGTGCCACCAGCAGAGCGACAGGGAACACTGAAGCTTTCTTT
CDR3: CATSRATGNTEAFF